This T cell receptor (beta chain) comes out of a study of T cells in Graves' hyperthyroidism and ophthalmopathy. The source material, RNA transcripts, was used to amplify TCR beta CDR3 regions. HTBI primers were employed in a first-round RT-PCR of the TCR CDR3. TCRdb independently ran MiXCR on the multiplex PCR reads; one entry per CDR3 protein. The sample includes approximately 620,000 distinct CDR3 sequences, about 14% of them seen just once. Blood from later-ophthalmopathy patients was taken at first hyperthyroidism diagnosis. Source material for PBMCs was more than 7.5 ml fresh peripheral blood. After removal of 7 bases from V and 4 bases from J, the junction contained 9 bases not matched to a gene. This CDR3 is 16 amino acids long. Per germline, CDR1 MNHEY and CDR2 SMNVEV (reference sequence).

The rearrangement joins TRBV27 to TRBJ2-1, with 11 nucleotides matching TRBD2. Material: blood. This receptor was obtained from a woman in her thirties with Graves' hyperthyroidism that later progressed to Graves' ophthalmopathy. The DNA for the CDR3 is TGTGCCAGCAAATTGAGTGGGACTAGCGGATACAATGAGCAGTTCTTC. Protein product: CASKLSGTSGYNEQFF.